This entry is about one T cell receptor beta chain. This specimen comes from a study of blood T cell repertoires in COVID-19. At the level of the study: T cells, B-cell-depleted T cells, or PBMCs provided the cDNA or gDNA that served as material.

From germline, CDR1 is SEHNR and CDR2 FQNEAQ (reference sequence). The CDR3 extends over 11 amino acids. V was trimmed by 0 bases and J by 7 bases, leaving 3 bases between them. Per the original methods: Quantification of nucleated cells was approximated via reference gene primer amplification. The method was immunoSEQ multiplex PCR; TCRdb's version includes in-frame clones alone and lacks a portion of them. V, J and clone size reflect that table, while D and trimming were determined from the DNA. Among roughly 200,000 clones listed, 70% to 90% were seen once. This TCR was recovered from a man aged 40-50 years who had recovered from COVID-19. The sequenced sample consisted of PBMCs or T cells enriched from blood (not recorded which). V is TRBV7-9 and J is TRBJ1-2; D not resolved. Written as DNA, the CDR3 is TGTGCCAGCAGCTTAGCGAGTGGCTACACCTTC. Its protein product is CASSLASGYTF.